Following are 18 T cell receptor beta chains from one sample sequenced in a study of CD8+ T cells in alopecia areata. Indicated treatment: oral pan-JAK inhibitor, 5-10 mg twice daily. Extracted from the samples, RNA was reverse transcribed into cDNA to serve as the sequencing template. Here immunoSEQ multiplex PCR was the method, and the copy in TCRdb shows in-frame clones only, minus some. This sample has about 200,000 clones, with roughly 60% found just once. The material sequenced was CD4+ T cells sorted from blood, taken at week 24, from a patient treated with tofacitinib. The receptor set was obtained from a human donor with alopecia areata.

The J gene is TRBJ2-3, the V gene TRBV18, with D perhaps TRBD2 (7 bases). V gave up 1 base and J gave up 4 bases, with 15 bases separating them. CDR3 length: 16 amino acids. The V gene's germline CDR1 is KGHSH and CDR2 LQKENI. CDR3 coding DNA: TGTGCCAGCTCACCACTATTACTAGGGGGGGCAGATACGCAGTATTTT. Its translation: CASSPLLLGGADTQYF.

This clone has a single count. The rearrangement links TRBV10-3 to TRBJ2-5, with D tentatively TRBD1 (5 bases). Germline V gene sequence: CDR1 ENHRY, CDR2 SYGVKD. This CDR3 is built from 13 residues. Deletions cut 7 bases from V and 2 bases from J, with 11 bases between. This CDR3 is CAITEDSQETQYF. The CDR3 DNA reads as TGTGCCATCACCGAAGACAGTCAAGAGACCCAGTACTTC.

The rearrangement uses TRBV2 and TRBJ2-3, with D possibly called TRBD1 or TRBD2 (5 bases each). The CDR3 is 13 residues long. The germline V and J ends were trimmed by 2 bases and 4 bases, with 7 bases remaining between them. From germline, CDR1 is SNHLY and CDR2 FYNNEI. This chain's CDR3 is CASSEKGPDTQYF. The DNA for the CDR3 is TGTGCCAGCAGTGAAAAGGGACCAGATACGCAGTATTTT.

The CDR3 loop reads CASSSRPNNYGYTF. For the CDR3, the DNA is TGTGCCAGCAGCTCACGACCGAATAACTATGGCTACACCTTC. V usage is TRBV11-2 and J usage is TRBJ1-2; D gene unclear. Germline V gene data show CDR1 as SGHAT and CDR2 as FQNNGV. CDR3 length equals 14 residues. V gave up 4 bases and J gave up 1 base, with 10 bases separating them.

The gene calls are TRBV7-2 and TRBJ2-5, with 8 bases aligning to TRBD2. The CDR3 runs to 16 residues. Germline V gene sequence: CDR1 SGHTA, CDR2 FQGNSA. The V and J ends lost 3 bases and 5 bases, in that order; junction bases with no gene match: 11. The CDR3 protein is CASSLSRVGGAETQYF. The CDR3 region has the DNA TGTGCCAGCAGCTTGAGCAGGGTCGGGGGGGCGGAGACCCAGTACTTC.

J is TRBJ2-3 and V is TRBV7-8; tentatively, D is TRBD2 (6 bases). The germline V gene encodes CDR1 SGHVS and CDR2 FQNEAQ. The CDR3 has 15 amino acids. The V gene lost 7 bases and the J gene lost 2 bases, with 16 bases spanning the gap. CDR3 loop: CASTLGLLFTDTQYF. CDR3 coding DNA: TGTGCCAGCACCTTGGGACTTCTATTCACAGATACGCAGTATTTT.

The V gene is TRBV5-1, the J gene TRBJ2-5; D possibly corresponds to TRBD2 (6 bases). TRBJ2-7 matches the DNA end more closely, so the J call is doubtful. The CDR3 totals 15 residues. From germline, CDR1 is SGHRS and CDR2 YFSETQ. In DNA form, the CDR3 reads TGCGCCAGCAGCTTGGGGACTACACAAGCCTACGAGCAGTACTTC. Its protein is CASSLGTTQAYEQYF.

This clone was counted a few times. The chain recombines TRBV29-1 with TRBJ2-3, with 7 bases that match TRBD2. V lost 4 bases, J lost 2 bases, and 3 bases stayed unmatched. Germline CDR1 and CDR2: SQVTM and ANQGSEA. The CDR3 sequence is 13 residues long. The CDR3 sequence is CSVGLAVTDTQYF. CDR3 nucleotide sequence: TGCAGCGTTGGGCTAGCGGTCACAGATACGCAGTATTTT.

This sequence joins TRBV29-1 and TRBJ2-2; D not resolved. The length of the CDR3 is 11 residues. Trimming pared 5 bases from V and 1 base from J, leaving 2 bases between. Germline values: CDR1 SQVTM, CDR2 ANQGSEA. The CDR3: CSVRNTGELFF. The CDR3 bases are TGCAGCGTTCGGAACACCGGGGAGCTGTTTTTT.

This chain links TRBV4-2 with TRBJ2-7; D is perhaps TRBD1 (6 bases). Germline loops: CDR1 LGHNA, CDR2 YNFKEQ. The V end was cut by 2 bases, the J end by 2 bases, with 7 bases between. The CDR3 consists of 13 residues. The CDR3, as DNA: TGTGCCAGCAGCCAAAGACAGGCCTACGAGCAGTACTTC. Protein: CASSQRQAYEQYF.

This clone was found a few times. This chain links TRBV9 with TRBJ1-1; D gene ambiguous. This CDR3 has 14 residues. V gave up 0 bases and J gave up 0 bases, with 6 bases separating them. Germline-derived CDR1 and CDR2 are SGDLS and YYNGEE. The CDR3 region has the DNA TGTGCCAGCAGCGTAGACAGACTGAACACTGAAGCTTTCTTT. Amino acids: CASSVDRLNTEAFF.

This chain joins TRBV30 and TRBJ2-2; tentatively, D is TRBD2 (6 bases). CDR3 length equals 15 residues. V lost 5 bases to trimming and J lost 4 bases, with 17 bases between them. Looked up from germline, CDR1 is GTSNPN and CDR2 is SVGIG (reference sequence). CDR3 DNA: TGTGCCTGGGAGGTTGCCCCTAGCGTCACCGGGGAGCTGTTTTTT. This gives the protein CAWEVAPSVTGELFF. The full variable domain, rest sourced from reference TRBV30 and TRBJ2-2, is SQTIHQWPATLVQPVGSPLSLECTVEGTSNPNLYWYRQAAGRGLQLLFYSVGIGQISSEVPQNLSASRPQDRQFILSSKKLLLSDSGFYLCAWEVAPSVTGELFFGEGSRLTVL.

Notes on this clone: The same CDR3 is also encoded by other DNA sequences in this sample. The rearrangement joins TRBV9 to TRBJ1-2; D call uncertain. V was cut by 0 bases and J by 0 bases, with 9 bases left in between. Germline values: CDR1 SGDLS, CDR2 YYNGEE. The CDR3 has 15 amino acids. Written as DNA, the CDR3 is TGTGCCAGCAGCGTAGGGGAGGGAGCTAACTATGGCTACACCTTC. Encoded protein: CASSVGEGANYGYTF.

This rearrangement joins TRBV30 to TRBJ2-2; 9 nucleotides line up with TRBD2. From germline, CDR1 is GTSNPN and CDR2 SVGIG (reference sequence). The CDR3 has 17 residues. V was clipped by 0 bases and J by 2 bases; unmatched bases: 7. CDR3 nucleotide sequence: TGTGCCTGGAGTGTAAGGCTAGCGGGACTAAACACCGGGGAGCTGTTTTTT. It specifies CAWSVRLAGLNTGELFF.

The V gene is TRBV6-1, the J gene TRBJ2-5; no firm D call. This CDR3 has 12 residues. Looked up from germline, CDR1 is MNHNS and CDR2 is SASEGT. The V end lost 9 bases, the J end lost 1 base, and 9 bases lay between the germline ends. The CDR3 sequence: CASTWGQETQYF. The CDR3 DNA reads as TGTGCCAGTACGTGGGGCCAAGAGACCCAGTACTTC.

This clone was detected only a few times. The chain is built from TRBV7-2 and TRBJ2-5; D not certain. The V gene's germline CDR1 is SGHTA and CDR2 FQGNSA. This CDR3 is 13 amino acids long. V dropped 5 bases and J dropped 2 bases, with 9 bases sitting between them. The CDR3 sequence: CASSPPSQETQYF. The CDR3 coding sequence is TGTGCCAGCAGCCCACCTTCACAAGAGACCCAGTACTTC.

The rearrangement links TRBV29-1 to TRBJ1-2; no firm D call. Germline CDR1 reads SQVTM; CDR2 reads ANQGSEA. This CDR3 region has 12 residues. Trimming took 4 bases from V and 0 from J, leaving 6 bases between them. This chain's CDR3 is CSVGRTNYGYTF. CDR3 nucleotides: TGCAGCGTTGGGCGGACTAACTATGGCTACACCTTC.

The rearrangement uses TRBV9 and TRBJ1-1, with 7 bases that match TRBD1. This CDR3 is 14 amino acids long. Germline V gene sequence: CDR1 SGDLS, CDR2 YYNGEE. The ends lost 4 bases at V and 4 bases at J; junction bases unmatched: 7. The DNA for the CDR3 is TGTGCCAGCAGCCAAGGACAGGCGGGCACTGAAGCTTTCTTT. The encoded protein is CASSQGQAGTEAFF.